This section outlines one T cell receptor beta chain sequence together with its context. Its antigen is not yet known. No base-level quality is on record; no much larger clone is a single base apart. The source of the sample is a study of naive and memory T cell subsets (dated by TCRdb to about 2017). Describing the broader study: Sorted naive and memory T cell subsets from peripheral blood were analyzed in the study using a UMI-based, open-source pipeline for TCR alpha and beta sequencing. Complete agreement was observed between the functional CMV T cell responses and the IgG serology results. RNA was DNase-treated and reverse transcribed with TCR constant-region primers, mostly using SuperScript III. The investigation overall reported the following: TCR abundance followed a power law with an exponent that was different for naive and memory subsets but consistent across the three individuals. A clonotype was defined as a single alpha or beta chain sequence rather than as a paired alpha/beta receptor. RNA-based TCR counts may be influenced by expression changes linked to T cell activation and differentiation. After error correction, only a single occurrence was seen for over 95% of naive TCR sequences, so much steeper abundance distributions were produced than in memory subsets. The repertoire findings for the naive and memory subsets could not be validated against a ground truth because none was available. In both CD4 and CD8 cells, going from naive through CM, EM and EMRA, the Gini index went up while Shannon and inverse Simpson diversity went down.

Separate amplification of TCR alpha and beta chain libraries was performed from the second PCR step onward. CMV status of each donor was established by measuring IFNgamma production from CD4+ T cells after fresh PBMCs were stimulated overnight with CMV viral lysate. Miltenyi beads were used first to positively select CD4 T cells, and CD8 T cells were then positively selected from the CD4-negative fraction. Cells were stained for CD3, CD4, CD8, CD45RA, CD27 and a live/dead dye and were sorted on a BD Aria II into four subsets based on CD45RA and CD27. Effector memory cells were sorted as CD45RA-CD27-, and EMRA cells as CD45RA+CD27-. Blood came from a few healthy volunteers, each fractionated into CD4 and CD8 T cells and then into four differentiation subsets. About 110 ml of peripheral blood was collected from each donor, and PBMC were isolated by Ficoll-Paque PLUS density-gradient centrifugation. Sorted cells were lysed in RLT buffer, and RNA was extracted with a Qiagen RNeasy kit and stored at -80°C.

Per the germline V gene, LGHNA is the CDR1 and YSLEER is the CDR2. The CDR3 runs 15 amino acids, cysteine and phenylalanine included. Only the CDR3 region is kept as DNA, spanning 45 bases read in frame from base 1. V is trimmed back by 0 bases and J by 8 bases, and the junction contains 6 bases that no gene match accounts for. The library came from UMI-ligation and nested PCR. The beta constant-region primer was an equimolar mix of two oligonucleotides covering both TRBC1 and TRBC2. The ligated cDNA went through four rounds of PCR with nested alpha and beta constant-region primers together with the SP2 primer. A single-stranded oligonucleotide containing the SP2 primer and a 12-nucleotide UMI was joined to the 3' end of the cDNA by T4 RNA ligase 1. Incubation of the ligation reaction lasted 20-24 hours at 16 degrees C. PCR2 was typically run as a SYBR Green qPCR and stopped at a predetermined threshold to prevent over-amplification. All purifications after the first were performed with Agencourt AMPure XP magnetic beads. Libraries were quantified by Qubit and checked on a TapeStation, with a main peak expected near 650 bp. Sequencing of the pooled libraries was done on an Illumina MiSeq using v2 2x251 paired-end kits, which typically yielded 1-2 million reads per sample. Libraries were pooled at about 3.7 nM per sample, and about 4.5-7% PhiX was added to improve cluster recognition. From the authors' description of their analysis: Using tag matching that tolerated one base-pair mismatch, Decombinator assigned V and J genes to FASTQ reads that had been processed by Demultiplexor. Collapsinator relied on UMIs to fix sequencing errors as well as frequency errors caused by PCR heterogeneity. TCRs were translated and CDR3s were extracted from the conserved cysteine to the FGXG phenylalanine by CDR3Translator, with non-productive sequences being flagged. Gini, Shannon entropy and inverse Simpson indices were calculated on repertoires that had been subsampled to equal numbers of UMI-defined TCRs. Within the linear range, a power law was fitted by maximum likelihood to the distributions of clonotype abundance. Similar UMI counts, unique TCR numbers and clonal distributions were obtained with the pipeline and with MIGEC on one naive CD8 sample. Repertoires were searched for some 7,000 CMV-associated CDR3 sequences compiled from VDJdb and a published dataset. TCRdb reprocessed the public reads (quality trimming at Q25 with fastp, clone calling with MiXCR) and kept in-frame beta chains. Records with the same CDR3 protein are collapsed into one entry carrying the most frequent genes and DNA. None of the V and J calls come from the authors' own analysis; TCRdb made them. Recorded for this sample are 6,500 to 9,500 distinct CDR3 sequences; 28% of them occurred a single time. The ten top clones hold around three fifths of the sample.

This TCR was recovered from a human donor in good health. The rearranged chain carries TRBV4-3 and TRBJ2-2; 7 central nucleotides agree with TRBD1. Sequencing input: CD8+ TEMRA cells from blood. Interpreted using the paper, the cell subset or site label stands for: effector memory re-expressing CD45RA, CD45RA+ CD27-. At the DNA level, the sequence is TGCGCCAGCAGCCAAGAACAGGGGTGGATTGGGGAGCTGTTTTTT. The resulting protein is CASSQEQGWIGELFF.